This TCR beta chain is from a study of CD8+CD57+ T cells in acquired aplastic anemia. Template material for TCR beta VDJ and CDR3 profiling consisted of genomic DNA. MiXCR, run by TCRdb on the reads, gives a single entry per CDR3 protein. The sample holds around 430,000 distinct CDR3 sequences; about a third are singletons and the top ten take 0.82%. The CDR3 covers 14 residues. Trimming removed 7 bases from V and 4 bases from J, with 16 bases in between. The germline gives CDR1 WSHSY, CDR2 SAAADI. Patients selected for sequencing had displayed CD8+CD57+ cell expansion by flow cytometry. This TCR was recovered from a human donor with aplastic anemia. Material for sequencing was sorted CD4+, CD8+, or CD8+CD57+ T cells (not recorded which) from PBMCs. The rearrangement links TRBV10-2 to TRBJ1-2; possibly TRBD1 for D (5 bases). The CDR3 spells CASTGDTDLYGYTF. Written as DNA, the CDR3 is TGCGCCAGCACGGGGGATACCGACCTCTATGGCTACACCTTC.